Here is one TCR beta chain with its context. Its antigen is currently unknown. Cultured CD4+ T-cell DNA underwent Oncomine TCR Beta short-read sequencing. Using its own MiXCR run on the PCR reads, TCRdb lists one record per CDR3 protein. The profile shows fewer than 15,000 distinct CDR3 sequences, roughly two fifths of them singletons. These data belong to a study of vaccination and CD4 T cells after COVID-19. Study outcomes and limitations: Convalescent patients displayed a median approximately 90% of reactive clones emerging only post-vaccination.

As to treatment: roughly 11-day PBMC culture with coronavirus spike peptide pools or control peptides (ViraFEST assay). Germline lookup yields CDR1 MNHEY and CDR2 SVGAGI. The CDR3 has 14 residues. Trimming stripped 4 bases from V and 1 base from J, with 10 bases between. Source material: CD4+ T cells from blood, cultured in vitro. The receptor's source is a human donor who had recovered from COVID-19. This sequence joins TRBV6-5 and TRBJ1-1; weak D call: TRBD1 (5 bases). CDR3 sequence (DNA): TGTGCCAGCAGTTCCCTGGGACCGAACACTGAAGCTTTCTTT. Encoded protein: CASSSLGPNTEAFF.